The clone carrying this TCR beta chain was counted ten times or more. The sample is drawn from a study of spatial heterogeneity in lung cancer. TCRdb used MiXCR to reprocess the 5' RACE reads, holding one entry per CDR3 protein. This table has about 40,000 distinct CDR3 sequences, around 5% appearing once. Time point noted: sample taken at primary tumor resection. This CDR3 has 16 residues. Looked up from germline, CDR1 is SGHRS and CDR2 is YFSETQ. Trimming left V 0 bases short and J 1 base short, with 11 bases between. This material consisted of PBMCs, taken at surgery. This TCR came from a female donor with early-stage non-small cell lung cancer. V is TRBV5-1 and J is TRBJ2-1; D gene ambiguous. CDR3 region: CASSLEASHSYNEQFF. The DNA for the CDR3 is TGCGCCAGCAGCTTGGAGGCTAGTCATTCCTACAATGAGCAGTTCTTC. Full variable domain (outside the CDR3, taken from reference TRBV5-1 and TRBJ2-1): KAGVTQTPRYLIKTRGQQVTLSCSPISGHRSVSWYQQTPGQGLQFLFEYFSETQRNKGNFPGRFSGRQFSNSRSEMNVSTLELGDSALYLCASSLEASHSYNEQFFGPGTRLTVL.